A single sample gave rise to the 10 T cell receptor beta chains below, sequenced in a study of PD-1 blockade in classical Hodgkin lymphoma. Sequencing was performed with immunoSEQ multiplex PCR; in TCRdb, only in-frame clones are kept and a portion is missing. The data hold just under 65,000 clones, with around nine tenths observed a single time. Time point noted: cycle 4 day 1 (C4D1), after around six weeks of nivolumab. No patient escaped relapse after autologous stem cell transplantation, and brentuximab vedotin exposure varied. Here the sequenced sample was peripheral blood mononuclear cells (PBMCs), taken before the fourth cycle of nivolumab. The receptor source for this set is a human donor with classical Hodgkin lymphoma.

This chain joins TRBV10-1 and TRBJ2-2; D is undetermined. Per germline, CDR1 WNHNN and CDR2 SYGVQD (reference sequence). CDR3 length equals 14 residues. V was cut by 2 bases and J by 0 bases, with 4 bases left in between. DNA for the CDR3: TGCGCCAGCAGTGAGGGGTCGAACACCGGGGAGCTGTTTTTT. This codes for CASSEGSNTGELFF.

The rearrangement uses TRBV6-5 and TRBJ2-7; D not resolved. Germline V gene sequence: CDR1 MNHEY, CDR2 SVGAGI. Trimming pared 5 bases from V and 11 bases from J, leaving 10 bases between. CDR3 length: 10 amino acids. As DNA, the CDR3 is TGTGCCAGCAGTGATGGGCCCAAGTACTTC. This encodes CASSDGPKYF.

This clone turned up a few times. The CDR3 DNA is TGTGCCAGCAGCCGAGGGACTAGCGGTCAAGAGACCCAGTACTTC. Its protein product is CASSRGTSGQETQYF. The V and J genes are TRBV7-8 and TRBJ2-5, with 11 positions matching TRBD2. This CDR3 region has 15 residues. The V gene's germline CDR1 is SGHVS and CDR2 FQNEAQ. V lost 5 bases, J lost 2 bases, and 4 bases stayed unmatched.

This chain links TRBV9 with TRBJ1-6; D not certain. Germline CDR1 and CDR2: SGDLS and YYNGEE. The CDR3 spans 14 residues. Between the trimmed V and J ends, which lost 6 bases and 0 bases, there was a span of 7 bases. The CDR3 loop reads CASTAGSYNSPLHF. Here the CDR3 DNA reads TGTGCCAGCACCGCCGGCTCCTATAATTCACCCCTCCACTTT.

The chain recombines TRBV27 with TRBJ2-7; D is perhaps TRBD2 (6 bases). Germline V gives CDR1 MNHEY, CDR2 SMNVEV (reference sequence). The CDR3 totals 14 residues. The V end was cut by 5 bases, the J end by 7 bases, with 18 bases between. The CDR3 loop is CASSARLVPLEQYF. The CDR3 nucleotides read TGTGCCAGCAGTGCGCGACTAGTCCCCTTGGAGCAGTACTTC.

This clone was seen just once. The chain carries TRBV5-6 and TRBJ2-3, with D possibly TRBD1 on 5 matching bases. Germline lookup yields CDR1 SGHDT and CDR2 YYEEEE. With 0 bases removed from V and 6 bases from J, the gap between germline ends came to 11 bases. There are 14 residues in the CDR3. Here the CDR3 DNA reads TGTGCCAGCAGCTTGGGACAGATTAGGGATACGCAGTATTTT. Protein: CASSLGQIRDTQYF.

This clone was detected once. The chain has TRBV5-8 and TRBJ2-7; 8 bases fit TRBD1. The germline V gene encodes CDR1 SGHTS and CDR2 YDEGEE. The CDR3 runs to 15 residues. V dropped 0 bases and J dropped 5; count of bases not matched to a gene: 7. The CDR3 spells CASSLGPTGAHEQYF. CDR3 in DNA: TGTGCCAGCAGCTTGGGACCGACAGGGGCCCACGAGCAGTACTTC.

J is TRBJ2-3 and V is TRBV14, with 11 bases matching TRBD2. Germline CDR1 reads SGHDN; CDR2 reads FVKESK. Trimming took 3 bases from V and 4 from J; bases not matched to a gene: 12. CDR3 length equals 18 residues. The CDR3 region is CASSHTSGGPRLADTQYF. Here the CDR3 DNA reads TGTGCCAGCAGCCACACTAGCGGGGGTCCACGGTTGGCAGATACGCAGTATTTT.

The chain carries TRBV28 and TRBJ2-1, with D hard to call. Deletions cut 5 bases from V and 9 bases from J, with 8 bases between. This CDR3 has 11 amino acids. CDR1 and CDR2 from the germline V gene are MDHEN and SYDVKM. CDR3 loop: CASSPRREQFF. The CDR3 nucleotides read TGTGCCAGCAGTCCGCGACGTGAGCAGTTCTTC. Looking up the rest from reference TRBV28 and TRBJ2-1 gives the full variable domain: DVKVTQSSRYLVKRTGEKVFLECVQDMDHENMFWYRQDPGLGLRLIYFSYDVKMKEKGDIPEGYSVSREKKERFSLILESASTNQTSMYLCASSPRREQFFGPGTRLTVL.

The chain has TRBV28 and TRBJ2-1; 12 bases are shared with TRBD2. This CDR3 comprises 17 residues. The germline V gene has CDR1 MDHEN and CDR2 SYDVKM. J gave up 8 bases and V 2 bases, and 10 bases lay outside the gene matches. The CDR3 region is CASSLVDGLAGNHEQFF. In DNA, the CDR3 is TGTGCCAGCAGTTTAGTAGATGGACTAGCGGGAAATCATGAGCAGTTCTTC.